These 28 T cell receptor beta chains were sequenced from one sample in a study of T cells in localized non-small cell lung cancer. The method was immunoSEQ multiplex PCR; TCRdb's version includes in-frame clones alone and lacks a portion of them. The sample holds around 25,000 clones; roughly 92% are singletons and the top ten take 2.5% to 3%. This sample comprised peripheral blood, obtained before any cancer treatment. All receptors come from a woman aged 40-75 years with stage I lung adenocarcinoma.

The rearrangement links TRBV6-5 to TRBJ2-1; D is uncertain. CDR3 length equals 12 residues. Trimming pared 8 bases from V and 7 bases from J, leaving 12 bases between. Germline CDR1 and CDR2: MNHEY and SVGAGI. This chain's CDR3 is CASGVGRNEQFF. The CDR3 DNA reads TGTGCCAGCGGGGTAGGGCGGAATGAGCAGTTCTTC.

This rearrangement joins TRBV9 to TRBJ2-5, with D perhaps matching TRBD1 (6 bases). This CDR3 has 16 amino acids. Germline lookup yields CDR1 SGDLS and CDR2 YYNGEE. V was trimmed by 1 base and J by 2 bases, leaving 15 bases between them. The CDR3 loop is CASSVQWGLGQETQYF. The CDR3 DNA reads TGTGCCAGCAGCGTACAGTGGGGGCTGGGTCAAGAGACCCAGTACTTC.

The chain is built from TRBV7-9 and TRBJ2-2; no definite D call. The CDR3 runs 16 residues. The V gene's germline CDR1 is SEHNR and CDR2 FQNEAQ (reference sequence). Trimming took 10 bases from V and 1 from J, leaving 19 bases between them. The CDR3 DNA sequence: TGTGCCACCTCACCGGTGGCTGTTTGGAACACCGGGGAGCTGTTTTTT. It codes for CATSPVAVWNTGELFF.

About this clone itself: Mismatch with germline at one junction end may stem from a read error. J is TRBJ2-2 and V is TRBV19; the match to TRBD2 covers 10 bases. The CDR3 extends over 15 amino acids. Germline lookup yields CDR1 LNHDA and CDR2 SQIVND (reference sequence). The CDR3 protein is CASSITSGNSGELFF. The CDR3 bases are TGTGCCAGTAGTATTACTAGCGGGAACTCCGGGGAGCTGTTTTTT.

Details on this clone: An end of the junction does not agree with germline; a read error may underlie this. This chain links TRBV7-2 with TRBJ2-5; the D call may be TRBD1 or TRBD2 (5 bases each). CDR1 SGHTA and CDR2 FQGNSA come from the germline V gene. The CDR3 extends over 15 amino acids. The CDR3 region is CASSLVRGLQGTQYF. CDR3 nucleotide sequence: TGTGCCAGCAGCTTAGTACGGGGCCTCCAAGGGACCCAGTACTTC. The full variable domain, in which reference TRBV7-2 and TRBJ2-5 provide the parts outside the CDR3, is GAGVSQSPSNKVTEKGKDVELRCDPISGHTALYWYRQSLGQGLEFLIYFQGNSAPDKSGLPSDRFSAERTGGSVSTLTIQRTQQEDSAVYLCASSLVRGLQGTQYFGPGTRLLVL.

The chain employs TRBV14 and TRBJ2-5; 12 bases are a match to TRBD2. The CDR3 runs to 17 residues. Trimming cost V 2 bases and J 4 bases; bases outside gene matches: 8. Germline V gene lookup returns CDR1 SGHDN and CDR2 FVKESK. The CDR3 protein is CASSQLRTSGVRETQYF. The CDR3, as DNA: TGTGCCAGCAGCCAACTTCGGACTAGCGGGGTCCGAGAGACCCAGTACTTC.

The rearrangement joins TRBV11-2 to TRBJ2-1; 7 bases match TRBD2. The trim removed 3 bases at V and 10 bases at J, leaving 3 bases unmatched. Looked up from germline, CDR1 is SGHAT and CDR2 is FQNNGV. The CDR3 loop spans 12 amino acids. CDR3 residues: CASSLGRGEQFF. CDR3 nucleotides: TGTGCCAGCAGCTTGGGGCGGGGGGAGCAGTTCTTC.

This rearrangement joins TRBV29-1 to TRBJ1-2; TRBD1 aligns across 10 bases. CDR3 size: 13 residues. With V trimmed by 6 bases and J by 8 bases, 9 bases remained unmatched. CDR1 is SQVTM, CDR2 ANQGSEA, per germline. DNA for the CDR3: TGCAGCGTGGGGAAGGGACAGGGGACAGGCTACACCTTC. This translates into CSVGKGQGTGYTF.

V is TRBV2 and J is TRBJ2-5; possibly TRBD2 for D (6 bases). V dropped 11 bases and J dropped 2 bases, with 15 bases sitting between them. Germline CDR1 reads SNHLY; CDR2 reads FYNNEI. The CDR3 is made up of 13 amino acids. CDR3 DNA: TGTGCCGGTCTCCGCGGGGTTCAAGAGACCCAGTACTTC. This gives the protein CAGLRGVQETQYF. The full variable domain, with the rest looked up from reference TRBV2 and TRBJ2-5, is EPEVTQTPSHQVTQMGQEVILRCVPISNHLYFYWYRQILGQKVEFLVSFYNNEISEKSEIFDDQFSVERPDGSNFTLKIRSTKLEDSAMYFCAGLRGVQETQYFGPGTRLLVL.

The table lists this clone with a count of one. V gene TRBV6-5 combines with J gene TRBJ2-1; 9 nucleotides line up with TRBD2. The CDR3 has 12 amino acids. Germline-derived CDR1 and CDR2 are MNHEY and SVGAGI. The V gene end was trimmed by 8 bases and the J gene end by 8 bases; junction bases not matched to a gene: 4. This CDR3 is CASGGRVHEQFF. As DNA, the CDR3 is TGTGCCAGCGGCGGGAGGGTCCATGAGCAGTTCTTC.

The chain joins TRBV2 to TRBJ2-3; 12 nucleotides line up with TRBD2. V was clipped by 10 bases and J by 0 bases; unmatched bases: 8. The germline CDR1 and CDR2 sequences are SNHLY and FYNNEI. The CDR3 runs to 16 residues. The CDR3 sequence is CATLRTSGMSTDTQYF. CDR3 DNA sequence: TGTGCCACCCTTAGGACTAGCGGGATGAGCACAGATACGCAGTATTTT.

J is TRBJ1-2 and V is TRBV10-3; 8 nucleotides agree with TRBD1. Germline V gene lookup returns CDR1 ENHRY and CDR2 SYGVKD. The J segment lost 2 bases and the V segment lost 6 bases, leaving 8 bases of the junction unmatched. This CDR3 is 15 amino acids long. The CDR3 loop reads CAISDPGGFNYGYTF. CDR3 nucleotide sequence: TGTGCCATCAGCGACCCAGGGGGCTTCAACTATGGCTACACCTTC.

J is TRBJ2-5 and V is TRBV30; the D is unclear. This CDR3 region has 11 residues. CDR1 and CDR2 (germline): GTSNPN, SVGIG (reference sequence). Trimming shortened V by 1 base and J by 5 bases, and 5 bases separated the two germline ends. CDR3 region: CAWSARETQYF. The CDR3 DNA reads TGTGCCTGGAGTGCACGGGAGACCCAGTACTTC.

This chain connects TRBV7-6 to TRBJ2-7; no definite D call. This CDR3 is built from 13 residues. Germline CDR1 is SGHVS and CDR2 is FNYEAQ. With 1 base removed from V and 3 bases from J, the gap between germline ends came to 7 bases. Here the CDR3 reads CASSLGPNYEQYF. CDR3 DNA: TGTGCCAGCAGCTTAGGGCCTAACTACGAGCAGTACTTC.

The rearrangement joins TRBV6-1 to TRBJ2-7; tentatively, D is TRBD2 (6 bases). This CDR3 region has 13 residues. Germline CDR1 reads MNHNS; CDR2 reads SASEGT. V gave up 5 bases and J gave up 3 bases, with 11 bases separating them. The CDR3, as DNA: TGTGCCAGCAGTACTCAGGAGGGCTACGAGCAGTACTTC. Encoded protein: CASSTQEGYEQYF.

The V and J genes are TRBV6-6 and TRBJ2-7; the match to TRBD2 covers 12 bases. Germline V gene data show CDR1 as MNHNY and CDR2 as SVGAGI (reference sequence). The V and J ends lost 6 bases and 7 bases, in that order; junction bases with no gene match: 10. The CDR3 consists of 15 residues. In DNA form, the CDR3 reads TGTGCCAGCAGCTTGGGACTAGCGGGTCTCGGGGAGCAGTACTTC. It yields the protein CASSLGLAGLGEQYF.

The chain has TRBV27 and TRBJ2-1; TRBD2 matches at 7 bases. V was pared by 7 bases and J by 1 base, with 7 bases of the junction left unmatched. The CDR3 runs 15 residues. Germline V gives CDR1 MNHEY, CDR2 SMNVEV (reference sequence). The CDR3 DNA reads TGTGCCAGCATTCCTAGCGGCTTGTCCTACAATGAGCAGTTCTTC. It encodes CASIPSGLSYNEQFF.

The rearrangement joins TRBV7-8 to TRBJ1-4; 8 nucleotides match TRBD1. The V gene end was trimmed by 0 bases and the J gene end by 0 bases; junction bases not matched to a gene: 6. The CDR3 totals 18 residues. Germline assignment: CDR1 SGHVS and CDR2 FQNEAQ. CDR3 sequence reads: CASSLAAAGGATNEKLFF. CDR3 nucleotide sequence: TGTGCCAGCAGCTTAGCAGCGGCAGGGGGCGCAACTAATGAAAAACTGTTTTTT. The full variable domain, its missing parts supplied by reference TRBV7-8 and TRBJ1-4, is GAGVSQSPRYKVAKRGQDVALRCDPISGHVSLFWYQQALGQGPEFLTYFQNEAQLDKSGLPSDRFFAERPEGSVSTLKIQRTQQEDSAVYLCASSLAAAGGATNEKLFFGSGTQLSVL.

The chain is built from TRBV2 and TRBJ2-4; D is possibly TRBD1 or TRBD2 (5 bases each). Between the trimmed V and J ends, which lost 2 bases and 10 bases, there was a span of 9 bases. CDR1 is SNHLY and CDR2 is FYNNEI in the germline V gene. The CDR3 covers 12 residues. Here the CDR3 DNA reads TGTGCCAGCAGTGAACGGGACGGGATTCAGTACTTC. Translating it yields CASSERDGIQYF.

V gene TRBV4-1 combines with J gene TRBJ2-3; perhaps TRBD1 as D (6 bases). Germline lookup yields CDR1 MGHRA and CDR2 YSYEKL. This CDR3 comprises 14 residues. Trimming removed 0 bases at V and 8 bases at J, with 12 bases between. CDR3 amino acids: CASSQDPGVGTQYF. The CDR3 DNA is TGCGCCAGCAGCCAAGATCCAGGGGTTGGTACGCAGTATTTT.

The V gene is TRBV19, the J gene TRBJ1-1; 7 nucleotides line up with TRBD1. The germline CDR1 and CDR2 sequences are LNHDA and SQIVND (reference sequence). The CDR3 is 15 residues long. V was pared by 6 bases and J by 0 bases, with 7 bases of the junction left unmatched. The DNA of the CDR3 is TGTGCCAGTAGATACTACAGGGGAATGAACACTGAAGCTTTCTTT. Amino acid sequence: CASRYYRGMNTEAFF. The whole variable domain, filled in from reference TRBV19 and TRBJ1-1, reads DGGITQSPKYLFRKEGQNVTLSCEQNLNHDAMYWYRQDPGQGLRLIYYSQIVNDFQKGDIAEGYSVSREKKESFPLTVTSAQKNPTAFYLCASRYYRGMNTEAFFGQGTRLTVV.

The rearrangement joins TRBV5-1 to TRBJ2-1; 8 positions agree with TRBD1. CDR1 SGHRS and CDR2 YFSETQ come from the germline V gene. Losses at the gene ends were 3 bases for V and 9 bases for J; bases not matched to a gene: 8. The CDR3 sequence is 14 residues long. CDR3 nucleotide sequence: TGCGCCAGCAGCTGGCAGGGTACAGGGGGTGAGCAGTTCTTC. Protein sequence: CASSWQGTGGEQFF. Combining the CDR3 with reference TRBV5-1 and TRBJ2-1 gives the whole variable domain KAGVTQTPRYLIKTRGQQVTLSCSPISGHRSVSWYQQTPGQGLQFLFEYFSETQRNKGNFPGRFSGRQFSNSRSEMNVSTLELGDSALYLCASSWQGTGGEQFFGPGTRLTVL.

V and J are TRBV4-1 and TRBJ2-2, with TRBD2 matching over 12 bases. Germline trimming cut 2 bases from V and 1 base from J; bases unmatched to any gene: 8. This CDR3 contains 19 residues. Germline CDR1 and CDR2: MGHRA and YSYEKL. The CDR3 nucleotides are TGCGCCAGCAGCCAAAGGTGGCCGACTAGCGGGGGGAACACCGGGGAGCTGTTTTTT. Translation gives CASSQRWPTSGGNTGELFF.

J is TRBJ2-7 and V is TRBV7-7; maybe TRBD1 (7 bases). V lost 5 bases and J 5 bases, leaving 16 bases between the germline ends. The germline gives CDR1 SSHAT, CDR2 FNYEAQ (reference sequence). The CDR3 loop spans 14 amino acids. The CDR3 sequence: CASSPSQGGDEQYF. CDR3 coding DNA: TGTGCCAGCAGCCCCTCGCAGGGGGGTGACGAGCAGTACTTC.

This rearrangement joins TRBV7-2 to TRBJ1-1; the match to TRBD1 covers 10 bases. The CDR3 is made up of 14 amino acids. Germline values: CDR1 SGHTA, CDR2 FQGNSA. J was trimmed by 5 bases and V by 5 bases; bases with no gene match: 5. CDR3 protein: CASSPTGGATEAFF. CDR3 DNA sequence: TGTGCCAGCAGCCCGACAGGGGGCGCGACTGAAGCTTTCTTT.

The rearrangement joins TRBV27 to TRBJ1-2; TRBD1 might be the D (5 bases). This CDR3 has 13 amino acids. Trimming stripped 7 bases from V and 7 bases from J, with 16 bases between. Germline CDR1 and CDR2: MNHEY and SMNVEV (reference sequence). The CDR3 coding sequence is TGTGCCAGCAAGGAACCTGGGGGTCGTGGCTACACCTTC. Encoded protein: CASKEPGGRGYTF.

The chain joins TRBV5-1 to TRBJ2-3; D is possibly TRBD2 (5 bases). The CDR3 is 14 amino acids. Germline V gene lookup returns CDR1 SGHRS and CDR2 YFSETQ. Trimming removed 2 bases from V and 3 bases from J, with 10 bases in between. For the CDR3, the DNA is TGCGCCAGCAGCTTCGGGGAGCTGACAGATACGCAGTATTTT. Its translation: CASSFGELTDTQYF.

V and J are TRBV30 and TRBJ1-5; D unresolved. CDR1 is GTSNPN and CDR2 is SVGIG in the germline V gene (reference sequence). V lost 3 bases and J lost 2, with 11 bases in between. CDR3 length equals 14 residues. The CDR3: CAWRPPGGNQPQHF. As DNA, the CDR3 is TGTGCCTGGAGACCCCCAGGTGGCAATCAGCCCCAGCATTTT.